The rows below give T cell receptor beta chains drawn from one sample of a study of shared clonotypes between healthy human individuals. Assay: immunoSEQ multiplex PCR; the TCRdb copy retains only in-frame clones and omits some. The sample has about 2.1 million clones, 85% to 95% seen once. Sequences were obtained from naive CD8+ T cells from PBMCs. Source of these receptors: a man younger than 30 in good health. Some clones in this sample may be carry-over from other donors' samples. Both conserved end residues are part of each CDR3. D genes are given only for firm matches. Clone size appears in some rows only: once, few, many, or a class for an expanded clone.

v_gene,d_gene,j_gene,abundance,CDR3nt,CDR3aa
TRBV6-5,TRBD1,TRBJ2-4,.,TGTGCCAGCAGGAACCCGGGACAGGGGCGGCACATTCAGTACTTC,CASRNPGQGRHIQYF
TRBV19,TRBD1,TRBJ1-5,.,TGTGCCAGTAGCCCCCAGGACAGGGGTCAGCCCCAGCATTTT,CASSPQDRGQPQHF
TRBV27,.,TRBJ2-1,.,TGTGCCAGCAGCTCCCGGGGATACAATGAGCAGTTCTTC,CASSSRGYNEQFF
TRBV2,TRBD2,TRBJ2-1,.,TGTGCCAGCCGGGGACTAGCGGATGCGGCGTACAATGAGCAGTTCTTC,CASRGLADAAYNEQFF
TRBV10-3,TRBD1,TRBJ1-3,.,TGTGCCATCAGTGGAGGACAGGGCGACTCTGGAAACACCATATATTTT,CAISGGQGDSGNTIYF
TRBV5-4,TRBD2,TRBJ2-7,.,TGTGCCAGCAGCTTCCTGGGGCCGGCGGGAGGGCTGTACGAGCAGTACTTC,CASSFLGPAGGLYEQYF
TRBV7-3,.,TRBJ2-2,.,TGTGCCAGCAGCCGTTGGGGACACATGAACACCGGGGAGCTGTTTTTT,CASSRWGHMNTGELFF
TRBV7-8,.,TRBJ2-7,.,TGTGCCAGCAGCTTATTGGGGGTGGGGTTCCTCCACGAGCAGTACTTC,CASSLLGVGFLHEQYF
TRBV6-1,TRBD2,TRBJ2-7,.,TGTGCCAGCAGGGATAATGCGGGAGGGCCCTTCGAGCAGTACTTC,CASRDNAGGPFEQYF
TRBV4-2,.,TRBJ2-7,.,TGTGCCAGCAGCCAAGAACTAGTCAAGTTTGCCGAGCAGTACTTC,CASSQELVKFAEQYF
TRBV5-5,.,TRBJ2-1,.,TGTGCCAGCAGCCCGATACCGGGACACAATACGCACAATGAGCAGTTCTTC,CASSPIPGHNTHNEQFF
TRBV27,.,TRBJ1-1,.,TGTGCCAGCAGTTTAGGTTACGACGGGAACACTGAAGCTTTCTTT,CASSLGYDGNTEAFF
TRBV2,TRBD1,TRBJ1-4,.,TGTGCCAGCAGTGAAAGTAAAGGGGGCGGTGAAAAACTGTTTTTT,CASSESKGGGEKLFF
TRBV6-5,.,TRBJ1-1,once,TGTGCCAGCAGTTACGTGGCAGCTCAGGCAGCTTTCTTT,CASSYVAAQAAFF
TRBV7-9,.,TRBJ1-1,.,TGTGCCAGCAGCCCCCCGGCTGACACTGAAGCTTTCTTT,CASSPPADTEAFF
TRBV28,.,TRBJ1-2,.,TGTGCCAGCAGTTTTCGGGGGACGGACCCCTATGGCTACACCTTC,CASSFRGTDPYGYTF
TRBV7-2,.,TRBJ2-5,.,TGTGCCAGCAGCTTAGGCATCGGACCATGGGAGACCCAGTACTTC,CASSLGIGPWETQYF
TRBV13,.,TRBJ2-2,.,TGTGCCAGCAGCCTAATGAGGGACGATCGGGAGCTGTTTTTT,CASSLMRDDRELFF
TRBV10-3,TRBD1,TRBJ1-1,.,TGTGCCACCGGACAGGGGTCTTTGAACACTGAAGCTTTCTTT,CATGQGSLNTEAFF
TRBV27,TRBD2,TRBJ2-1,once,TGTGCCAGCAGTTATCCGACTAGCGCGTACAATGAGCAGTTCTTC,CASSYPTSAYNEQFF
TRBV5-4,.,TRBJ2-3,.,TGTGCCAGCAGCTTATGGGGATGGACAGATTACACAGATACGCAGTATTTT,CASSLWGWTDYTDTQYF
TRBV10-3,.,TRBJ2-1,.,TGTGCCATCAGTGGAAAGAATGAGCAGTTCTTC,CAISGKNEQFF
TRBV19,TRBD2,TRBJ2-2,.,TGTGCCAGTAGTCGTCGGACTAGCGGGAAAGGAGGGGAGCTGTTTTTT,CASSRRTSGKGGELFF
TRBV9,.,TRBJ2-1,.,TGTGCCAGCAGCCCCCCTGTGTCGAATGAGCAGTTCTTC,CASSPPVSNEQFF
TRBV9,.,TRBJ2-5,.,TGTGCCAGCAGCCAAGAGACCCAGTACTTC,CASSQETQYF
TRBV6-5,TRBD1,TRBJ2-3,.,TGTGCCAGCAGTTACTCGATCCCAGGGGGCCTGGGGCAGTATTTT,CASSYSIPGGLGQYF
TRBV27,.,TRBJ2-7,.,TGTGCCAGCAGTTTCCAAGGACAGTCGGTCGGGGACTACGAGCAGTACTTC,CASSFQGQSVGDYEQYF
TRBV7-9,.,TRBJ2-2,.,TGTGCCAGCAGCTCGTTCCTCCAGGGCGGGGAGCTGTTTTTT,CASSSFLQGGELFF
TRBV5-1,.,TRBJ2-2,.,TGCGCCAGCAGCGTGGGCGGGGAGCTGTTTTTT,CASSVGGELFF
TRBV4-1,.,TRBJ1-3,.,TGCGCCAGCAGCCAAGGTTGGGGGGGGCGCGGCGAAAACACCATATATTTT,CASSQGWGGRGENTIYF
TRBV7-2,TRBD1,TRBJ2-3,.,TGTGCCAGCAGCTCGAGGACAGGGGGTCCAGATACGCAGTATTTT,CASSSRTGGPDTQYF
TRBV19,TRBD2,TRBJ2-5,.,TGTGCCAGTACCTCGCGACTAGCGGGAGGAGCTGAGACCCAGTACTTC,CASTSRLAGGAETQYF
TRBV5-4,.,TRBJ1-5,.,TGTGCCAGCAGCTTAGGGCCGGGGGGCAATCAGCCCCAGCATTTT,CASSLGPGGNQPQHF
TRBV7-9,.,TRBJ2-7,.,TGTGCCAGCAGCTTGGGGGTCCGGGAGCAGTACTTC,CASSLGVREQYF
TRBV2,.,TRBJ2-7,.,TGTGCCAGCAGTGAGGGACCGGGCTACGAGCAGTACTTC,CASSEGPGYEQYF
TRBV5-1,TRBD2,TRBJ2-7,.,TGCGCCAGCAGCTTGGCTAGCGGGAGGGCCGAGCAGTACTTC,CASSLASGRAEQYF
TRBV6-4,.,TRBJ2-1,.,TGTGCCAGCAGTGCCTCGGCTAGGGGGAGCCCCTACAATGAGCAGTTCTTC,CASSASARGSPYNEQFF
TRBV5-6,.,TRBJ2-1,.,TGTGCCAGCAGCCCAGGACAGTACAATGAGCAGTTCTTC,CASSPGQYNEQFF
TRBV4-1,.,TRBJ1-4,.,TGCGCCAGCAGCCAAGTATCTCGGGAAAAACTGTTTTTT,CASSQVSREKLFF
TRBV9,.,TRBJ1-5,.,TGTGCCAGCAGCCCCCCGGGACAAATCAATCAGCCCCAGCATTTT,CASSPPGQINQPQHF
TRBV6-1,.,TRBJ1-5,.,TGTGCCAGCAACAACCGGGACAGCAATCAGCCCCAGCATTTT,CASNNRDSNQPQHF
TRBV19,.,TRBJ1-1,once,TGTGCCAGTAGTGGCCCCCAGATTCTAATGAACACTGAAGCTTTCTTT,CASSGPQILMNTEAFF
TRBV19,.,TRBJ1-1,.,TGTGCCAGTAGTATAGATCTATGGGGGCAGGGGCCGAACACTGAAGCTTTCTTT,CASSIDLWGQGPNTEAFF
TRBV14,.,TRBJ1-1,.,TGTGCCAGCAGCCTAATGAGGGAGTCTGAAGCTTTCTTT,CASSLMRESEAFF
TRBV28,.,TRBJ1-2,.,TGTGCCAGCAGTTTGAGGCAGGCCAACTATGGCTACACCTTC,CASSLRQANYGYTF
TRBV29-1,.,TRBJ2-1,.,TGCAGCGTTGACATCTCCTACAATGAGCAGTTCTTC,CSVDISYNEQFF
TRBV5-6,.,TRBJ1-2,.,TGTGCCAGCAGCTTGGAGGTGGGGGCCCGCTATGGCTACACCTTC,CASSLEVGARYGYTF
TRBV4-1,.,TRBJ1-1,.,TGCGCCAGCAGCCAAGGCCCTTTGGGGACTGAAGCTTTCTTT,CASSQGPLGTEAFF
TRBV28,.,TRBJ2-6,.,TGTGCCAGCAGTTTTGCTAAGCGGCCGTCGCCTTCTGGGGCCAACGTCCTGACTTTC,CASSFAKRPSPSGANVLTF
TRBV7-9,TRBD1,TRBJ2-6,.,TGTGCCACTGGACAGGTGTGGTCTGGGGCCAACGTCCTGACTTTC,CATGQVWSGANVLTF
TRBV27,TRBD2,TRBJ2-5,.,TGTGCCAGCAGTCCGCCCTGGACTAGCGGAGAACAAGAGACCCAGTACTTC,CASSPPWTSGEQETQYF
TRBV6-6,.,TRBJ2-1,.,TGTGCCAGCAGTTACTCGACATACAATGAGCAGTTCTTC,CASSYSTYNEQFF
TRBV7-9,TRBD2,TRBJ2-7,.,TGTGCCAGCAGCTTACTAGCGGGCGAGCAGTACTTC,CASSLLAGEQYF
TRBV6-5,TRBD2,TRBJ2-1,.,TGTGCCAGCAGTTCGGTAGAACTAGCGGGGGGTGGGCAGTTCTTC,CASSSVELAGGGQFF
TRBV4-2,.,TRBJ2-7,.,TGTGCCAGCAGCCAAGGGCTCGCGTTGAAGCGGCCTACCTACGAGCAGTACTTC,CASSQGLALKRPTYEQYF